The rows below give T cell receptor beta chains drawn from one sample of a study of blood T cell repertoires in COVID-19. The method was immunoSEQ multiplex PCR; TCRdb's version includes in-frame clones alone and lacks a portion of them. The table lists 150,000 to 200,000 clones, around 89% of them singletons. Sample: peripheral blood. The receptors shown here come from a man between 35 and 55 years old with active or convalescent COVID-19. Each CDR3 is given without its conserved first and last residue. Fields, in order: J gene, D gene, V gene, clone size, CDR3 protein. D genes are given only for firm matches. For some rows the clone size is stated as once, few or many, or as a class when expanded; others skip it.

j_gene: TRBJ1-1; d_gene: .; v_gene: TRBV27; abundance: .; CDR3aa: ASSLSRSGNTEAF
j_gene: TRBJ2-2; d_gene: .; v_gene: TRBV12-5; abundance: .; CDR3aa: ASGLGLGNTGELF
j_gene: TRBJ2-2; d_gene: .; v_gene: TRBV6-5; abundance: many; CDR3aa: ASRTGNTGELF
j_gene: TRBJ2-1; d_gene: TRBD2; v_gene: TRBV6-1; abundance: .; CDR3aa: ASSEAASGRWRQF
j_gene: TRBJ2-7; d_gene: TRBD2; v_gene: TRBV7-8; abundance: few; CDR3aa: ASSLGGEGEQY
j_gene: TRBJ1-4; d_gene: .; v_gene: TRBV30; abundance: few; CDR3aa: AWSLAGANEKLF
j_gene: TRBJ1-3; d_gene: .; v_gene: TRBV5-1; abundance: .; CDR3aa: ASSLGGSSGNTIY
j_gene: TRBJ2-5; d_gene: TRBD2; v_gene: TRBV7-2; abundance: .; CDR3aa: ASSLVPSGRAVETQY
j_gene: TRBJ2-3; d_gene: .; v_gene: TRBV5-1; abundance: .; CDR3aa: ASSLNTVKTDTQY
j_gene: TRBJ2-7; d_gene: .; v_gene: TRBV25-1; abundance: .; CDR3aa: ASKQVNSYEQY
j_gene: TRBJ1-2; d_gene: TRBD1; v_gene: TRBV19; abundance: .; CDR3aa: ASSTQGVANYGYT
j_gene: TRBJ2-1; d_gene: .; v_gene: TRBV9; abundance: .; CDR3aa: ASSATPTYNEQF
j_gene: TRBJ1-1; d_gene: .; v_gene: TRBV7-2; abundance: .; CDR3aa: ASSFPGAEAF
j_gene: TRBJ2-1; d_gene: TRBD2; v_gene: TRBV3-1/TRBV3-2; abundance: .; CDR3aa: ASSQDILAGGRLSYNEQF
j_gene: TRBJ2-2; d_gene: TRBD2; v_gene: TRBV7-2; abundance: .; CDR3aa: ASSPRTSGRAPHGELF
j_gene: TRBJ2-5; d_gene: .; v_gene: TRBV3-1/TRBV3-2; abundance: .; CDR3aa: ASSPHPSLYQETQY
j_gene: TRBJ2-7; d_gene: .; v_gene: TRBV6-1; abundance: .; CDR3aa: ASSEALNYEQY
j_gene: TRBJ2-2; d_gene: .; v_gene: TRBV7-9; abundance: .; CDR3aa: ASSLQLPQNTGELF
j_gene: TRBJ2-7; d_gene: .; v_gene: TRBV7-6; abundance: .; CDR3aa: ASSLSQSGEQY
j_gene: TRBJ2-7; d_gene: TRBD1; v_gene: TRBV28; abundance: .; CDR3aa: ASSLTGRNEQY
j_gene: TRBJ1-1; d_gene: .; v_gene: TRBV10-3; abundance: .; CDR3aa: ATVANTEAF
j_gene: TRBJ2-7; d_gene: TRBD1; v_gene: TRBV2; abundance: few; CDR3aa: ASSESQGANEQY
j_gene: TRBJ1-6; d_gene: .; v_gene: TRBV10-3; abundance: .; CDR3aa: AISESGGSYNSPLH
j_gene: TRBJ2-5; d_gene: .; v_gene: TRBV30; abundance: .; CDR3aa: AWSRHMRYETQY
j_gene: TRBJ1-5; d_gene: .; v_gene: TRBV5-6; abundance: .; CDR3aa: ASSFFTAVNQPQH
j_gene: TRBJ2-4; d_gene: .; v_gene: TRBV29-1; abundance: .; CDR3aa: SVVFRNIQY
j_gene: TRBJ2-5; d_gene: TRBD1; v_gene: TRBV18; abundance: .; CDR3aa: ASSVDRGETQY
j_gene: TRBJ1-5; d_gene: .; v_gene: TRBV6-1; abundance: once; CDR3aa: ASSEAGNQPQH
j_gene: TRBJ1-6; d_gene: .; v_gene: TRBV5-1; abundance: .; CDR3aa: ASSPETGWSPLH
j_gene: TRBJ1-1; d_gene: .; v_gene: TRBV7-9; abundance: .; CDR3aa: ASSLLAGTAEAF
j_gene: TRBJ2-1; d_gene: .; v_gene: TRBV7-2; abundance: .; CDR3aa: ASSPGRGTTNEQF
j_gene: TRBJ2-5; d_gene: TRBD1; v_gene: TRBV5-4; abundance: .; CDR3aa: ASRGEGASLRTQY
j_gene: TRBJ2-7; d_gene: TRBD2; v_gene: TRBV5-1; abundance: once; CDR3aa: ASSLGGTSGAYEQY
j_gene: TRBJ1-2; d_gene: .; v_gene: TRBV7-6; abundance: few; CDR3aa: ASSLAIGIEASGYT
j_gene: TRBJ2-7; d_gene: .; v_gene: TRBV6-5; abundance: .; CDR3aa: ASSYRQLNIYEQY
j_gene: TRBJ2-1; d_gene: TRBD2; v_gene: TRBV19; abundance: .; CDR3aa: ASSTPSNLAASYNEQF
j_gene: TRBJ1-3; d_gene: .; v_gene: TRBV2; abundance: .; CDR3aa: ASSEALHRMGAGNTIY
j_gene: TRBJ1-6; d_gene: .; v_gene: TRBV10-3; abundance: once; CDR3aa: AKKEELASPLH
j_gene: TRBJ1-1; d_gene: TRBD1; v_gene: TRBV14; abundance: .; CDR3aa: ASSQKGQGYMDTEAF
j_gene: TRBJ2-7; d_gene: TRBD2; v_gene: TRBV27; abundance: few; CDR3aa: ASSFRSGSYEQY
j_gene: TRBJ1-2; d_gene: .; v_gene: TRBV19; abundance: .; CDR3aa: ASSIGQGYGYT
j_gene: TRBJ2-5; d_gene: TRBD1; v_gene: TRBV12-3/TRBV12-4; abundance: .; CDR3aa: ASSLGQGLDQY
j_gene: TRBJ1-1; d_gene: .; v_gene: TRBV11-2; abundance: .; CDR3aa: ASSPQGPEAF
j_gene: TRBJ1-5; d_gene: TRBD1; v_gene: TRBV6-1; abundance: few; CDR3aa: ASSEKLQGLIQPQH
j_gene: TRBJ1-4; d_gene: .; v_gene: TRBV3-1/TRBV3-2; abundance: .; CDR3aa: ASSQIPGSANEKLF
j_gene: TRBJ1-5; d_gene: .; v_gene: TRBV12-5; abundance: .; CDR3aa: ASGSSYQPQH
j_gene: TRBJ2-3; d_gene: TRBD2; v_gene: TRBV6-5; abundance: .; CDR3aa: ASSYSGGAADTQY
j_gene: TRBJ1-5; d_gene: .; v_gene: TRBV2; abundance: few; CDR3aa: ASSPEAGVSQPQH
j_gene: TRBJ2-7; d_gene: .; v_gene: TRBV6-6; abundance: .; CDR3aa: ASRNTPDRGYEQY
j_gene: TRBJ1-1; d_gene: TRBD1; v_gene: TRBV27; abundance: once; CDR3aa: ASSSMQQGRRGTEAF
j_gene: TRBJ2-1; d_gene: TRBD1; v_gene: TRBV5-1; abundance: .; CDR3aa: ASSSRGRGLFNEQF
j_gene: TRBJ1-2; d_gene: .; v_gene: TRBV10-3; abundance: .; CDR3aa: AITAAQGLKGYT
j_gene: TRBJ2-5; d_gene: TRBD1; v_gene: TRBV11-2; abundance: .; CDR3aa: ASSLDGTGPETQY
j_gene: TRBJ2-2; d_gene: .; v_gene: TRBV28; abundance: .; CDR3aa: ASNGENTGELF
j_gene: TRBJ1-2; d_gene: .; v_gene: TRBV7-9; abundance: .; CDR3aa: ASSPISGSRGYT
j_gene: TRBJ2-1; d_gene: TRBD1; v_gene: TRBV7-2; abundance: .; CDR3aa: ASSSRTGSPFDEQF
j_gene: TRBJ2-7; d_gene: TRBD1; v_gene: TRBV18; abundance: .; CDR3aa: ASSPRQGFYEQY